This is a list of T cell receptor beta chains from one sample in a study of blood T cell repertoires in COVID-19. Data came from immunoSEQ multiplex PCR; TCRdb stores just in-frame clones and leaves some out. The table includes 350,000 to 450,000 clones, 70% to 90% detected once. The specimen was peripheral blood. Receptors originate from an older woman with COVID-19, enrolled during active disease. CDR3s include the opening cysteine and the closing phenylalanine or tryptophan. D genes are given only for firm matches. Only some rows state a clone size, as once, few, many or a class for expanded clones.

V gene: TRBV6-1
D gene: .
J gene: TRBJ1-5
clone size: .
CDR3 DNA: TGTGCCAGCAGTGATTACAGCCTGAATCAGCCCCAGCATTTT
CDR3 protein: CASSDYSLNQPQHF

V gene: TRBV6-5
D gene: TRBD1
J gene: TRBJ1-5
clone size: .
CDR3 DNA: TGTGCCAGCAGTCCTCGGGACAGGGTTCAGCCCCAGCATTTT
CDR3 protein: CASSPRDRVQPQHF

V gene: TRBV7-2
D gene: .
J gene: TRBJ2-1
clone size: .
CDR3 DNA: TGTGCCAGCAGCTTTTCTCGGGGAACAGGGAATGAGCAGTTCTTC
CDR3 protein: CASSFSRGTGNEQFF

V gene: TRBV7-8
D gene: TRBD1
J gene: TRBJ2-3
clone size: .
CDR3 DNA: TGTGCCAGCAGACCGACAGGGGACAGCGATACGCAGTATTTT
CDR3 protein: CASRPTGDSDTQYF

V gene: TRBV3-1/TRBV3-2
D gene: TRBD1
J gene: TRBJ1-1
clone size: .
CDR3 DNA: TGTGCCAGCAGCCAAGACTTCGCAGGGGGCTTGAATGAAGCTTTCTTT
CDR3 protein: CASSQDFAGGLNEAFF

V gene: TRBV6-1
D gene: TRBD1
J gene: TRBJ1-3
clone size: .
CDR3 DNA: TGTGCCAGCAGTGAGGACAGGGGAAGAGGAAACACCATATATTTT
CDR3 protein: CASSEDRGRGNTIYF

V gene: TRBV7-9
D gene: .
J gene: TRBJ2-3
clone size: .
CDR3 DNA: TGTGCCAGCAGTCCGGACTTCTCTAGCACAGATACGCAGTATTTT
CDR3 protein: CASSPDFSSTDTQYF

V gene: TRBV28
D gene: .
J gene: TRBJ1-1
clone size: .
CDR3 DNA: TGTGCCAGCATCGGTCAGGGCGAAGCTTTCTTT
CDR3 protein: CASIGQGEAFF

V gene: TRBV11-2
D gene: TRBD2
J gene: TRBJ2-7
clone size: few
CDR3 DNA: TGTGCCAGCAGCTTAGATCTGCTAGCGGGGGTTTCTGACGAGCAGTACTTC
CDR3 protein: CASSLDLLAGVSDEQYF

V gene: TRBV5-1
D gene: .
J gene: TRBJ1-2
clone size: .
CDR3 DNA: TGCGCCAGCAGCTTACAGGGAAACTATGGCTACACCTTC
CDR3 protein: CASSLQGNYGYTF

V gene: TRBV5-1
D gene: TRBD1
J gene: TRBJ1-2
clone size: once
CDR3 DNA: TGCGCCAGCAGCCAAGGACAGGTAGCTAACTATGGCTACACCTTC
CDR3 protein: CASSQGQVANYGYTF

V gene: TRBV7-9
D gene: .
J gene: TRBJ1-2
clone size: .
CDR3 DNA: TGTGCCAGCAGCTCGGCCGACCGGGGCTATGGCTACACCTTC
CDR3 protein: CASSSADRGYGYTF

V gene: TRBV5-3
D gene: TRBD1
J gene: TRBJ1-4
clone size: few
CDR3 DNA: TGTGCCAGAAGCTTGGCCCCGGACAGGATCCTCTTTGGGAATGAAAAACTGTTTTTT
CDR3 protein: CARSLAPDRILFGNEKLFF

V gene: TRBV7-2
D gene: TRBD2
J gene: TRBJ2-5
clone size: .
CDR3 DNA: TGTGCCAGCAGTCTAGCGGGGTCCTTAGAGACCCAGTACTTC
CDR3 protein: CASSLAGSLETQYF

V gene: TRBV4-2
D gene: TRBD2
J gene: TRBJ2-7
clone size: .
CDR3 DNA: TGTGCCAGCAGCCAAGCCCATAGCGGGGGGCCCTCCGACTACGAGCAGTACTTC
CDR3 protein: CASSQAHSGGPSDYEQYF

V gene: TRBV6-4
D gene: TRBD2
J gene: TRBJ2-5
clone size: .
CDR3 DNA: TGTGCCAGCACCATCCCTAGACTAGCGGGGGGCGTCCTGAGAGGGACCCAGTACTTC
CDR3 protein: CASTIPRLAGGVLRGTQYF

V gene: TRBV30
D gene: .
J gene: TRBJ2-1
clone size: .
CDR3 DNA: TGTGCCGGAACCAGGGGCTCGTACAATGAGCAGTTCTTC
CDR3 protein: CAGTRGSYNEQFF

V gene: TRBV5-1
D gene: .
J gene: TRBJ2-3
clone size: .
CDR3 DNA: TGCGCCAGCAGCTTCGGGGGACAGCCCCCAGATACGCAGTATTTT
CDR3 protein: CASSFGGQPPDTQYF

V gene: TRBV19
D gene: TRBD1
J gene: TRBJ1-4
clone size: .
CDR3 DNA: TGTGCCAGTAGTATAGTTGGGACAGGCAATGAAAAACTGTTTTTT
CDR3 protein: CASSIVGTGNEKLFF

V gene: TRBV5-4
D gene: TRBD2
J gene: TRBJ2-1
clone size: .
CDR3 DNA: TGTGCCAGCAGCTCGAAAGCGGGGGGGACCCACGTTTACAATGAGCAGTTCTTC
CDR3 protein: CASSSKAGGTHVYNEQFF

V gene: TRBV5-8
D gene: TRBD1
J gene: TRBJ1-5
clone size: .
CDR3 DNA: TGTGCCAGCAGCTTGGTGACAGGGTCTCAGCCCCAGCATTTT
CDR3 protein: CASSLVTGSQPQHF

V gene: TRBV29-1
D gene: .
J gene: TRBJ1-2
clone size: .
CDR3 DNA: TGCAGCGTTGAACAGGGAATTGGCTACACCTTC
CDR3 protein: CSVEQGIGYTF

V gene: TRBV5-1
D gene: .
J gene: TRBJ1-1
clone size: .
CDR3 DNA: TGCGCCAGCAGCTTGATCGGTGAGAGGGCTGAAGCTTTCTTT
CDR3 protein: CASSLIGERAEAFF

V gene: TRBV6-5
D gene: TRBD1
J gene: TRBJ1-6
clone size: .
CDR3 DNA: TGTGCCAGCAGTTTGGGGACAGGGGGAAATTCACCCCTCCACTTT
CDR3 protein: CASSLGTGGNSPLHF

V gene: TRBV28
D gene: .
J gene: TRBJ1-2
clone size: .
CDR3 DNA: TGTGCCAGCAGTCCTTCAGGGATTCGATCCTATGGCTACACCTTC
CDR3 protein: CASSPSGIRSYGYTF

V gene: TRBV5-6
D gene: TRBD1
J gene: TRBJ1-2
clone size: .
CDR3 DNA: TGTGCCAGCAGCCAACAGGGGAAATTCTATGGCTACACCTTC
CDR3 protein: CASSQQGKFYGYTF

V gene: TRBV30
D gene: .
J gene: TRBJ1-1
clone size: once
CDR3 DNA: TGTGCTCGGAGGGTTTTGGGCATGAACACTGAAGCTTTCTTT
CDR3 protein: CARRVLGMNTEAFF

V gene: TRBV9
D gene: TRBD1
J gene: TRBJ1-5
clone size: .
CDR3 DNA: TGTGCCAGCAGCCCCCCGGACAGGGTCTATAGCAATCAGCCCCAGCATTTT
CDR3 protein: CASSPPDRVYSNQPQHF

V gene: TRBV30
D gene: .
J gene: TRBJ2-2
clone size: .
CDR3 DNA: TGTGCCTGGAGTCAGACTATCGCTGGGGAGCTGTTTTTT
CDR3 protein: CAWSQTIAGELFF

V gene: TRBV19
D gene: TRBD2
J gene: TRBJ2-7
clone size: .
CDR3 DNA: TGTGCCAGTAGTAGCTCCGGGACTAGCCGACCTCGGAGCTACGAGCAGTACTTC
CDR3 protein: CASSSSGTSRPRSYEQYF

V gene: TRBV28
D gene: TRBD1
J gene: TRBJ1-5
clone size: .
CDR3 DNA: TGTGCCAGCAGCCCAGGGGGGTCTTATCAGCCCCAGCATTTT
CDR3 protein: CASSPGGSYQPQHF

V gene: TRBV7-2
D gene: TRBD1
J gene: TRBJ2-3
clone size: .
CDR3 DNA: TGTGCCAGCAGCTTAGCGCAGGGACAGGGCCCTGATACGCAGTATTTT
CDR3 protein: CASSLAQGQGPDTQYF

V gene: TRBV6-5
D gene: .
J gene: TRBJ1-6
clone size: .
CDR3 DNA: TGTGCCAGCAGATTGGGGACAAATAATTCACCCCTCCACTTT
CDR3 protein: CASRLGTNNSPLHF

V gene: TRBV11-2
D gene: .
J gene: TRBJ1-1
clone size: .
CDR3 DNA: TGTGCCAGCAGCTGGGGCAGGGGGAACACTGAAGCTTTCTTT
CDR3 protein: CASSWGRGNTEAFF

V gene: TRBV28
D gene: TRBD1
J gene: TRBJ1-1
clone size: .
CDR3 DNA: TGTGCCAGCAGTTTATCACCGAGGCAGGGGGCCCCTGAAGCTTTCTTT
CDR3 protein: CASSLSPRQGAPEAFF

V gene: TRBV11-2
D gene: TRBD2
J gene: TRBJ2-5
clone size: .
CDR3 DNA: TGTGCCAGCAGCTTAGTCTGGGAGGGCGGGGAGACCCAGTACTTC
CDR3 protein: CASSLVWEGGETQYF

V gene: TRBV6-5
D gene: .
J gene: TRBJ1-1
clone size: .
CDR3 DNA: TGTGCCAGCAGTACCGGTGCAGGGAAAGGAACTGAAGCTTTCTTT
CDR3 protein: CASSTGAGKGTEAFF

V gene: TRBV2
D gene: .
J gene: TRBJ2-5
clone size: few
CDR3 DNA: TGTGCCAGCAGAGTTACAGATATACAAGAGACCCAGTACTTC
CDR3 protein: CASRVTDIQETQYF

V gene: TRBV4-1
D gene: .
J gene: TRBJ1-5
clone size: .
CDR3 DNA: TGCGCCAGCAGCCAAGGTCGAACAACCGATCAGCCCCAGCATTTT
CDR3 protein: CASSQGRTTDQPQHF

V gene: TRBV2
D gene: .
J gene: TRBJ1-2
clone size: .
CDR3 DNA: TGTGCCAGCAGGGAAAACAGGGTAGGGGGCTACACCTTC
CDR3 protein: CASRENRVGGYTF